The TCR beta chain under discussion was sequenced for a study of blood T cell repertoires in COVID-19. Looked up from germline, CDR1 is SGHRS and CDR2 is YFSETQ. V trimming: 0 bases; J trimming: 6 bases; junction bases outside the gene matches: 3. The CDR3 length is 15 residues. Clones were sequenced by immunoSEQ multiplex PCR, and TCRdb holds only the in-frame ones, with some missing. Seen here are roughly 100,000 clones, roughly 81% observed once, and the top ten hold 8% to 9.5%. The genes are TRBV5-1 and TRBJ1-6; 7 bases align to TRBD1. The TCR originated in a woman aged 70-85 years with acute or convalescent COVID-19. The sequenced material came from peripheral blood. The DNA of the CDR3 is TGCGCCAGCAGCTTGGCCGGGACAGTTAATTCACCCCTCCACTTT. Translation: CASSLAGTVNSPLHF.